Here is one TCR beta chain with its context. The antigen is unknown. The junction departs from germline at one end; a sequencing error may be responsible. Every donor was a healthy person donating bone marrow. The CDR3 spans 18 residues. Germline loops: CDR1 MNHEY, CDR2 SMNVEV (reference sequence). This sample was taken from a study of cytomegalovirus exposure and HLA in healthy donors. Study overall: There were 117 million unique TCR beta sequences, drawn from approximately 180 million T cells, in an earlier analysis. Study-level points and caveats: What a later analysis showed was that several of the most significant clusters appeared linked to common viral pathogens.

It was with 60 Vbeta and 13 Jbeta primers that the PCR ran. The protocol was immunoSEQ multiplex PCR, while the TCRdb copy is restricted to in-frame clones and leaves out a portion. The data hold some 120,000 clones, with about 81% observed a single time. The receptor was isolated from a middle-aged man in good health and CMV-seronegative. The sequenced sample was PBMCs. The J gene is TRBJ2-4, the V gene TRBV27, with D tentatively TRBD2 (6 bases). In DNA, the CDR3 is TGTGCCAGCAGTGTCTTTGGCGGGACTCTCGGGGCCAAAAACAGTCAGTACTTC. Translating gives CASSVFGGTLGAKNSQYF.